This TCR beta chain was identified during a study of beta chain features in type 1 diabetes. Whole-study results and caveats: Healthy donors had naive, central memory and Treg TCRB repertoires that appeared less similar than those seen among patients.

All sorted populations exceeded 95% purity. The sample holds a few counts of this clone. Its antigen is not identified. CDR1 is SQVTM, CDR2 ANQGSEA, per germline. Trimming cost V 4 bases and J 0 bases, with 18 bases left between them. The CDR3 totals 16 residues. Expressed TCRB transcripts got sequenced, as all isolated RNA was reverse transcribed. Sequenced by immunoSEQ multiplex PCR; TCRdb stores in-frame clones only, minus some. There are about 150,000 clones in the sample; about 7.3% occur only once, and about 0.6% lies in the top ten. V usage is TRBV29-1 and J usage is TRBJ1-1; TRBD1 might be the D (6 bases). The sequence derives from a man between 18 and 35 years old in good health. The sample consisted of central memory CD4+ T cells from blood. CDR3 sequence reads: CSVVPPSTGLNTEAFF. The CDR3 DNA follows: TGCAGCGTTGTGCCCCCATCGACAGGCCTGAACACTGAAGCTTTCTTT.